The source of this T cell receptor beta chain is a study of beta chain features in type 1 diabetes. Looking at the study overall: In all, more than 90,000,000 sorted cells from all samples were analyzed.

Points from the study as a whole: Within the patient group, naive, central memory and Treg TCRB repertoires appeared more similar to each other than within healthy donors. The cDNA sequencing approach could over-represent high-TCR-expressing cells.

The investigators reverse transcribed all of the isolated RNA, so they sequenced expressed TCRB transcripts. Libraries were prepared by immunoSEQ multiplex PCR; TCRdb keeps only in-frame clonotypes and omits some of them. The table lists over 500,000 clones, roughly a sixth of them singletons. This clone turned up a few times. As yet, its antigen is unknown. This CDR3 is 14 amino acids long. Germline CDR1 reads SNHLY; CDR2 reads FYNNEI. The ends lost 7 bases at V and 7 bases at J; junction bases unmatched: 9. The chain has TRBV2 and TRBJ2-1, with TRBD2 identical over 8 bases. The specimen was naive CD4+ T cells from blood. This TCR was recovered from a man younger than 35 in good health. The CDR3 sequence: CASKPGTSRNEQFF. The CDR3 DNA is TGTGCCAGCAAACCCGGGACTAGTAGGAATGAGCAGTTCTTC.